This record covers a single T cell receptor (beta chain). The study ran its PCR with 60 Vbeta and 13 Jbeta primers. Clones were sequenced by immunoSEQ multiplex PCR, and TCRdb holds only the in-frame ones, with some missing. The data show roughly 240,000 clones, about 77% seen once. The data were taken from a study of cytomegalovirus exposure and HLA in healthy donors. Study as a whole: The study's early data release held about 80 million unique TCRs from HLA-typed donors.

The length of the CDR3 is 14 residues. Germline CDR1 is ENHRY and CDR2 is SYGVKD. With 6 bases removed from V and 0 bases from J, the gap between germline ends came to 9 bases. This TCR came from a boy younger than 18 in good health and CMV-seronegative. The sequencing input was PBMCs. The V gene is TRBV10-3, the J gene TRBJ1-5; D may be TRBD1 (6 bases). The CDR3, as DNA: TGTGCCATCAGCCTGACAGGTAGCAATCAGCCCCAGCATTTT. Residues: CAISLTGSNQPQHF.